Sequencing of this TCR beta chain was carried out in a study of CD8+CD57+ T cells in acquired aplastic anemia. Profiles of TCR beta VDJ and CDR3 were generated from a genomic DNA template. MiXCR, run by TCRdb on the reads, gives a single entry per CDR3 protein. The sample includes hundreds of thousands of distinct CDR3 sequences, around 43% of them seen just once. For sequencing, patients were chosen who had shown expansion of CD8+CD57+ cells by flow cytometry. Germline CDR1 and CDR2: SGHTA and FQGNSA. The CDR3 covers 14 residues. V was trimmed by 1 base and J by 1 base, leaving 8 bases between them. The TCR was taken from a human donor with aplastic anemia. The chain carries TRBV7-2 and TRBJ2-7; the D call may be TRBD1 or TRBD2 (5 bases each). Sequenced: sorted CD4+, CD8+, or CD8+CD57+ T cells (not recorded which) from PBMCs. DNA for the CDR3: TGTGCCAGCAGCTTAGGGGACGTTTCCTACGAGCAGTACTTC. This encodes CASSLGDVSYEQYF.